Sequencing of this TCR beta chain was carried out in a study of Graves' ophthalmopathy and Graves' hyperthyroidism. Study-level information: The authors collected peripheral blood at initial diagnosis, before any treatment.

In regard to this clonotype: Its antigen is unknown.

From germline, CDR1 is MNHEY and CDR2 SMNVEV (reference sequence). Trimming stripped 4 bases from V and 3 bases from J, with 7 bases between. The CDR3 totals 12 residues. Ophthalmopathy was moderately-to-severely active, CAS at least 3, NOSPECS at least 4, lasting under 3 months. If patients had other autoimmune diseases, uncontrolled infections, pregnancy or lactation, they were excluded. General study points: A 13-signature model separated ophthalmopathy from stable hyperthyroidism, reaching approximately 88% sensitivity and around 83% specificity cross-validated.

The study amplified TCR beta CDR3 regions using RNA transcripts. The workflow started with a first-round RT-PCR run with HTBI primers and then moved on to a second-round multiplex PCR. TCRdb re-derived calls from the multiplex PCR reads in MiXCR, one entry per CDR3 protein. The sample holds roughly 230,000 distinct CDR3 sequences, 20% to 25% seen once. The chain links TRBV27 to TRBJ2-7; D unclear. Sequences were obtained from peripheral blood. The TCR comes from a woman in her 50s with Graves' ophthalmopathy. The CDR3 DNA sequence: TGTGCCAGCAGTTCGGCGGACTACGAGCAGTACTTC. Residues: CASSSADYEQYF.